The clone carrying this T cell receptor beta chain was counted ten times or more. Its antigen is not identified. The data originate from a study of naive and memory T cell subsets. Study-wide results and limits: This RNA-based method may be sensitive to activation-related transcript changes.

The CDR3 has 14 residues. The germline V gene encodes CDR1 DFQATT and CDR2 SNEGSKA (reference sequence). The SP2 primer and nested alpha and beta constant region primers amplified ligated cDNA in four rounds. In TCRdb, the 5' RACE reads were re-called with MiXCR into one record per CDR3 protein. The repertoire has some 60,000 distinct CDR3 sequences, less than 10% of them found once; the top ten carry roughly a fifth. An oligonucleotide containing a UMI was ligated to the 3' end of TCR cDNA. The chain recombines TRBV20-1 with TRBJ1-1; D remains unclear. The receptor was derived from a female donor in good health. The CDR3: CRMNGPRGSTEAFF. In DNA, the CDR3 is TGCAGAATGAACGGACCCCGTGGTAGCACTGAAGCTTTCTTT.